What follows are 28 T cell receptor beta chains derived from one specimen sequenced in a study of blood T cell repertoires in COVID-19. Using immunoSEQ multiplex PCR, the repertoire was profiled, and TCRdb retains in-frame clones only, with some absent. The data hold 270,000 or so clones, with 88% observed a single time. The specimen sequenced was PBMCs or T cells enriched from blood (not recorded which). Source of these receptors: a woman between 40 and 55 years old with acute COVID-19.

Here the CDR3 reads CASSLGSEGARGYTF. DNA of the CDR3: TGTGCCAGCAGTTTAGGTTCTGAGGGGGCGAGGGGCTACACCTTC. The rearrangement links TRBV28 to TRBJ1-2; 7 bases are shared with TRBD1. The CDR3 sequence is 15 residues long. The trim removed 2 bases at V and 8 bases at J, leaving 11 bases unmatched. Germline loops: CDR1 MDHEN, CDR2 SYDVKM.

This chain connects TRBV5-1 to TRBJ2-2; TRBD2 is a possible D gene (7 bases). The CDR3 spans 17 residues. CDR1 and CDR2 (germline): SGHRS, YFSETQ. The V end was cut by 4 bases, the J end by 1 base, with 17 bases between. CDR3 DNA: TGCGCCAGCAGCCCCGAGGGGGGACTACAGAACACCGGGGAGCTGTTTTTT. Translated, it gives CASSPEGGLQNTGELFF.

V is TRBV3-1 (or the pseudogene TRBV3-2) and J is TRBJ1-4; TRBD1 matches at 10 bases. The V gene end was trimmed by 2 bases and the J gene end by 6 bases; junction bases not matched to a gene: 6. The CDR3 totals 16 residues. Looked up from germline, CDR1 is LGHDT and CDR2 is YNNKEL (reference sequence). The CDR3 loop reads CASSQMSGQGYEKLFF. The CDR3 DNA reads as TGTGCCAGCAGCCAAATGTCGGGACAGGGGTATGAAAAACTGTTTTTT.

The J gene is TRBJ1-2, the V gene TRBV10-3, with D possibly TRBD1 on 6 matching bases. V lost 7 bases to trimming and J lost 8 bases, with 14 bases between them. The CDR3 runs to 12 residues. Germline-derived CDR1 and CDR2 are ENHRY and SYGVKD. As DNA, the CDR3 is TGTGCCATCACTGTCGCAGGGGACGGCTACACCTTC. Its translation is CAITVAGDGYTF.

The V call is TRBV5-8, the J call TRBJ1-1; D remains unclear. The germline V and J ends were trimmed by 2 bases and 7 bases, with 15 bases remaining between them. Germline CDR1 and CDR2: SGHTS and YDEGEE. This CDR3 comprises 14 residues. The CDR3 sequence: CASSLFAGPLEAFF. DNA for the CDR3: TGTGCCAGCAGCTTATTCGCAGGCCCCCTTGAAGCTTTCTTT.

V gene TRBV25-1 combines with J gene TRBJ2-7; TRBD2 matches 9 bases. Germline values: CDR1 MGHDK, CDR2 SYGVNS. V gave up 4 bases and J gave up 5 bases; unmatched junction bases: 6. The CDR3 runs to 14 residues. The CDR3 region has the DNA TGTGCCAGCAGTGGAATGCGGGAGGGGGACGAGCAGTACGTC. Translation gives CASSGMREGDEQYV.

The CDR3 DNA reads TGCGCCAGCAGCAGGACAGGGGCCACAGATACGCAGTATTTT. Protein sequence: CASSRTGATDTQYF. The V and J genes are TRBV5-1 and TRBJ2-3; TRBD1 matches 9 bases. V was pared by 4 bases and J by 2 bases, with 2 bases of the junction left unmatched. Per the germline V gene, CDR1 is SGHRS and CDR2 is YFSETQ. The CDR3 extends over 14 amino acids.

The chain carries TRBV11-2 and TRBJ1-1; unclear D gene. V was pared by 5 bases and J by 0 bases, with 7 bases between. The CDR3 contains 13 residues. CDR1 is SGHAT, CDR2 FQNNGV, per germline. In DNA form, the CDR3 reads TGTGCCAGCAGCCGGGATTTGAACACTGAAGCTTTCTTT. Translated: CASSRDLNTEAFF.

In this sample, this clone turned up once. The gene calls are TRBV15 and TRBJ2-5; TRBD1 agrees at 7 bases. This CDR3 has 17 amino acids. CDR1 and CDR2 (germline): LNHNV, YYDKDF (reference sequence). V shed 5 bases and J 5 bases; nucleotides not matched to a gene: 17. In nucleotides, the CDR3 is TGTGCCACCAGCCGTTTATATAATAGCGAGACAGGGGAGACCCAGTACTTC. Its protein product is CATSRLYNSETGETQYF.

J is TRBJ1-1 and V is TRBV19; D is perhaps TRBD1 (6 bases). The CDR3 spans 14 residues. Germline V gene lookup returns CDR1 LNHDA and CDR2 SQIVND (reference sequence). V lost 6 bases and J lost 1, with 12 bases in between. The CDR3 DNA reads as TGTGCCAGTAGAGTACAGGGACCGAACACTGAAGCTTTCTTT. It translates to CASRVQGPNTEAFF.

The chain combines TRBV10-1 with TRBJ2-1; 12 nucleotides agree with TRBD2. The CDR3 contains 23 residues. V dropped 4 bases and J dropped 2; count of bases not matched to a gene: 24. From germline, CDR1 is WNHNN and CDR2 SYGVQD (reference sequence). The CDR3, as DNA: TGCGCCAGCAGTGGCCCCGGGACTAGCGGGTCGGCCCTCCACCCGAGCCCCTACAATGAGCAGTTCTTC. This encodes CASSGPGTSGSALHPSPYNEQFF.

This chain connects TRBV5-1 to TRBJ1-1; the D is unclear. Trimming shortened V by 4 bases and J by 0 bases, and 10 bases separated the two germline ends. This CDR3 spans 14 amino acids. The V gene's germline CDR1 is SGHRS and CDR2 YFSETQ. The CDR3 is CASSALSLNTEAFF. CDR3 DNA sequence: TGCGCCAGCAGCGCTCTTAGCCTGAACACTGAAGCTTTCTTT.

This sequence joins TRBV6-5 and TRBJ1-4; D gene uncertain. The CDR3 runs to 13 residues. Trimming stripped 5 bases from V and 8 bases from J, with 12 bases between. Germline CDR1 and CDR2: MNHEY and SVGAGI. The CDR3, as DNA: TGTGCCAGCAGTCCACTGCCGGGGGAAAAACTGTTTTTT. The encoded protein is CASSPLPGEKLFF.

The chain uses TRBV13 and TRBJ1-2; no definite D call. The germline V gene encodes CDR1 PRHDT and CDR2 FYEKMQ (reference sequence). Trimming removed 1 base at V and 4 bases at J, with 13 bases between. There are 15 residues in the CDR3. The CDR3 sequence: CASSLAMGGSYGYTF. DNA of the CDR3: TGTGCCAGCAGCTTAGCAATGGGAGGCTCCTATGGCTACACCTTC.

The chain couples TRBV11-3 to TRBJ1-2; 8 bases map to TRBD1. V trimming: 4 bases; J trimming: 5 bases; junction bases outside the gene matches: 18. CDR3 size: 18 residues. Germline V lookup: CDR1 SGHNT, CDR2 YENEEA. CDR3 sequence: CASSYTRTGWDLGYGYTF. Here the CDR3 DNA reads TGTGCCAGCAGCTACACTCGGACAGGGTGGGATCTAGGATATGGCTACACCTTC.

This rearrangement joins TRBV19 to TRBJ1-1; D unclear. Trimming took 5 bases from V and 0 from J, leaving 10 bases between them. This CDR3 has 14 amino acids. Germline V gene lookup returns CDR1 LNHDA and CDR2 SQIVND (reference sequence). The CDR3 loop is CASSPQLMNTEAFF. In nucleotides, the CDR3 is TGTGCCAGTAGTCCACAGCTCATGAACACTGAAGCTTTCTTT.

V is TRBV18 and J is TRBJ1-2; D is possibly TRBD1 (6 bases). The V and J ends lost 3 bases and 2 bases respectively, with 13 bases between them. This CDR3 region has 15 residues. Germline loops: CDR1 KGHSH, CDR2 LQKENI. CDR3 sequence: CASSPTGGTNYGYTF. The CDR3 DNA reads TGTGCCAGCTCACCGACTGGGGGCACGAACTATGGCTACACCTTC. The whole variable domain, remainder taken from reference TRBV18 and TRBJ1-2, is NAGVMQNPRHLVRRRGQEARLRCSPMKGHSHVYWYRQLPEEGLKFMVYLQKENIIDESGMPKERFSAEFPKEGPSILRIQQVVRGDSAAYFCASSPTGGTNYGYTFGSGTRLTVV.

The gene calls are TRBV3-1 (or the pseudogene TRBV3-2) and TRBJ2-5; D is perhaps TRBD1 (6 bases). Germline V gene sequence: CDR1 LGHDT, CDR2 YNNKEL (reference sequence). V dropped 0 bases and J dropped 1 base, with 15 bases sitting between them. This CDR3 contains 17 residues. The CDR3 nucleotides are TGTGCCAGCAGCCAAGATGTGGCAGGGGTAACCCAAGAGACCCAGTACTTC. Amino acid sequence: CASSQDVAGVTQETQYF.

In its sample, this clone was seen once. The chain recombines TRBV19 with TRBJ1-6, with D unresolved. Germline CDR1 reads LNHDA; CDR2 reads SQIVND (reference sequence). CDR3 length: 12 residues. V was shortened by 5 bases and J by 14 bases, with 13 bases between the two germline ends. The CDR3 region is CASSSSKRALHF. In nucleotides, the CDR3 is TGTGCCAGTAGTTCGTCTAAGAGGGCCCTCCACTTT.

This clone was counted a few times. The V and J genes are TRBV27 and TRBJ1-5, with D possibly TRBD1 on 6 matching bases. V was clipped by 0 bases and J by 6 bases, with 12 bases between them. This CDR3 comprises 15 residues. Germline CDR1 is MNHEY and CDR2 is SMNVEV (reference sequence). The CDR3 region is CASSLSSGAFQPQHF. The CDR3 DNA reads TGTGCCAGCAGTTTATCGTCAGGGGCGTTTCAGCCCCAGCATTTT.

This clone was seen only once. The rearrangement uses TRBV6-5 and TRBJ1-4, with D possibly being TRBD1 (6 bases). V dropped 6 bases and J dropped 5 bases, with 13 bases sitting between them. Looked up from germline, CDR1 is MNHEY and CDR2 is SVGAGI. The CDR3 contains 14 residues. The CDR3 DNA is TGTGCCAGCAGCACCGGGACAAGAAATGAAAAACTGTTTTTT. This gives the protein CASSTGTRNEKLFF.

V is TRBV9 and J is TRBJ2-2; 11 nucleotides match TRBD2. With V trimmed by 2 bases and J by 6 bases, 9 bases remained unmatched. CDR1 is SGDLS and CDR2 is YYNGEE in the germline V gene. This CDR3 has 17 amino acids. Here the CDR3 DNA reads TGTGCCAGCAGCGTCTTTCTAGCGGGAGGCCCCGCCGGGGAGCTGTTTTTT. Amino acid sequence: CASSVFLAGGPAGELFF. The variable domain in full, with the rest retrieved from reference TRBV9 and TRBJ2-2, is DSGVTQTPKHLITATGQRVTLRCSPRSGDLSVYWYQQSLDQGLQFLIQYYNGEERAKGNILERFSAQQFPDLHSELNLSSLELGDSALYFCASSVFLAGGPAGELFFGEGSRLTVL.

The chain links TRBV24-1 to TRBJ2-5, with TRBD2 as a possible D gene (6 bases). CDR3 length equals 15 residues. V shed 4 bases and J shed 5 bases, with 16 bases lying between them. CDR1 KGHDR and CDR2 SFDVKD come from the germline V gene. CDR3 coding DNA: TGTGCCACCAGTGAAAGCAACGGGAGATTGGAGACCCAGTACTTC. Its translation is CATSESNGRLETQYF.

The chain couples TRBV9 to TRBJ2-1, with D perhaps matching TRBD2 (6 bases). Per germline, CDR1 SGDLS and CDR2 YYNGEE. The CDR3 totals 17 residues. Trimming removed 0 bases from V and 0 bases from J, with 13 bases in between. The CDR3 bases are TGTGCCAGCAGCGTAGGCGGGGTACCTAGCTCCTACAATGAGCAGTTCTTC. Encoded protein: CASSVGGVPSSYNEQFF. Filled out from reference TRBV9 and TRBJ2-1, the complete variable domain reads DSGVTQTPKHLITATGQRVTLRCSPRSGDLSVYWYQQSLDQGLQFLIQYYNGEERAKGNILERFSAQQFPDLHSELNLSSLELGDSALYFCASSVGGVPSSYNEQFFGPGTRLTVL.

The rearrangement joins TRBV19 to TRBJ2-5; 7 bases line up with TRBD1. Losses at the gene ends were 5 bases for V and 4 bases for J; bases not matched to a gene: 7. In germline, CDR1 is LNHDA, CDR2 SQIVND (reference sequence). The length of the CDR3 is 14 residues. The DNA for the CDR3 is TGTGCCAGTAGTGGGGCAGGGGGACGAGAGACCCAGTACTTC. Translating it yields CASSGAGGRETQYF.

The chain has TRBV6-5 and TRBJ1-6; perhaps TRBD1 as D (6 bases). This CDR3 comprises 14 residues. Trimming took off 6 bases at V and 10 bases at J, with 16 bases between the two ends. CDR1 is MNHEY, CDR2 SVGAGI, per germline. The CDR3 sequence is CASSLGGGNSPLHF. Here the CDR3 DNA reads TGTGCCAGCAGCCTAGGGGGAGGGAACTCACCCCTCCACTTT.

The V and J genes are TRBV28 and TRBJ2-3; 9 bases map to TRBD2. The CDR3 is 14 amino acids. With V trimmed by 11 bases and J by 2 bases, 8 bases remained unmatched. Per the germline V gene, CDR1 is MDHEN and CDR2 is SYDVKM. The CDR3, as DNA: TGTGCCTCCCGACTAGCGGTGTTCACAGATACGCAGTATTTT. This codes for CASRLAVFTDTQYF.

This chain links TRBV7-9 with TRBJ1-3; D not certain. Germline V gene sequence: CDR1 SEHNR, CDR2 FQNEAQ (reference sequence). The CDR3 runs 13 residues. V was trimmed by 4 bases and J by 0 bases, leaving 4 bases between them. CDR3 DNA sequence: TGTGCCAGCAGCTCCAACTCTGGAAACACCATATATTTT. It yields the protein CASSSNSGNTIYF.